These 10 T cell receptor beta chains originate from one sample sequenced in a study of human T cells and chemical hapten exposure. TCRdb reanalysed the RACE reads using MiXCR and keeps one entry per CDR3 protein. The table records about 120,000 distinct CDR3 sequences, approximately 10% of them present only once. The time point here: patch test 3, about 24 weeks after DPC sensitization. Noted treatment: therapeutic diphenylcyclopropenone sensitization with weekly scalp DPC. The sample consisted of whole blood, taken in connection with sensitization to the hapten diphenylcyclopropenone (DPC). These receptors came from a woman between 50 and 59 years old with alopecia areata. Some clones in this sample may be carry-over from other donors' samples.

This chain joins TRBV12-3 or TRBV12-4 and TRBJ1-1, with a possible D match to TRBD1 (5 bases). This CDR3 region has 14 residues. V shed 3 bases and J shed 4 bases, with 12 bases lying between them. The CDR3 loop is CASSFTIRGTEAFF. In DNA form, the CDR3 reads TGTGCCAGCAGTTTCACAATAAGGGGCACTGAAGCTTTCTTT.

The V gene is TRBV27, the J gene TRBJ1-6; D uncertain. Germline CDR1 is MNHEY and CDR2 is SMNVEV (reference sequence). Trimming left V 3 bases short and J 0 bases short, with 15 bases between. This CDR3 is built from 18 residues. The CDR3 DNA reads TGTGCCAGCAGTTTCCGCTTAGGAGGGAGCTCCTATAATTCACCCCTCCACTTT. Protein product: CASSFRLGGSSYNSPLHF.

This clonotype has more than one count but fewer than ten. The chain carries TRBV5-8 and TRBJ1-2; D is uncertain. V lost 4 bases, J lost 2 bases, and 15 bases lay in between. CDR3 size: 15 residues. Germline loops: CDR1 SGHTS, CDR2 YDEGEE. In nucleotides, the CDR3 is TGTGCCAGCAGCCACAACACGGCTAGGAACTATGGCTACACCTTC. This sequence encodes CASSHNTARNYGYTF.

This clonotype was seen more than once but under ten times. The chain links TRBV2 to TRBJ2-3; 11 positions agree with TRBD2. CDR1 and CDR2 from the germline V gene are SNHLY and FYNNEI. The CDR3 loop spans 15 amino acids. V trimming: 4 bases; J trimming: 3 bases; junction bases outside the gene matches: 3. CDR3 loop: CASSVTSGGTDTQYF. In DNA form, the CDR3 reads TGTGCCAGCAGTGTCACTAGCGGGGGAACAGATACGCAGTATTTT.

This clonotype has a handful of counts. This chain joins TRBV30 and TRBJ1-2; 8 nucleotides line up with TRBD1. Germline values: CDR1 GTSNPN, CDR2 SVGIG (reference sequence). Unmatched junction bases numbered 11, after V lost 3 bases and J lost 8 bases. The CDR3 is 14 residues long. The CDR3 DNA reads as TGTGCCTGGAGGAGTCTACGGACAGGGATCGGCTACACCTTC. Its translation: CAWRSLRTGIGYTF.

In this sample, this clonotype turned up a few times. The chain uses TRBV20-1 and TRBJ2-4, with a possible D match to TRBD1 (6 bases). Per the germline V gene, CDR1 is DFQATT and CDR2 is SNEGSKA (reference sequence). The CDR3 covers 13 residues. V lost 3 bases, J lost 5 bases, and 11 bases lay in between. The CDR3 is CSASPTGENIQYF. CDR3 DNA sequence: TGCAGTGCTAGCCCGACAGGTGAAAACATTCAGTACTTC.

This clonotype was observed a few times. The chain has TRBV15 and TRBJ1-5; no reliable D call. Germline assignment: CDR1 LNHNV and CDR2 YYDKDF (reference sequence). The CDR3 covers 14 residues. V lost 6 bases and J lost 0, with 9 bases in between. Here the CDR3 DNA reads TGTGCCACCAGTGTCCAGGATAGCAATCAGCCCCAGCATTTT. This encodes CATSVQDSNQPQHF.

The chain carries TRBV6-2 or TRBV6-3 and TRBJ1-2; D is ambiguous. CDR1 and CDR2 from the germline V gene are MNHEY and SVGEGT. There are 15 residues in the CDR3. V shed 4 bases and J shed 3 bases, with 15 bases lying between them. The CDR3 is CASSSPPDGDYGYTF. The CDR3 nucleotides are TGTGCCAGCAGTTCCCCCCCGGACGGAGACTATGGCTACACCTTC.

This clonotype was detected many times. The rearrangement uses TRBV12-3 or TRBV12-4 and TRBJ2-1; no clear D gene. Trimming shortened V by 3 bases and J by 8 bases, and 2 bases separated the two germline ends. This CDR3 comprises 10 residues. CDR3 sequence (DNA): TGTGCCAGCAGTTTGGATGAGCAGTTCTTC. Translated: CASSLDEQFF.

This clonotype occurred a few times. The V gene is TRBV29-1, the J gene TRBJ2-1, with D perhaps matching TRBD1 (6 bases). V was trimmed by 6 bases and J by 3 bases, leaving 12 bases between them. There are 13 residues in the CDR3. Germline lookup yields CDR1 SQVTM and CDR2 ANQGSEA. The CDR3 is CSVTGSIYNEQFF. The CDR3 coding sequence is TGCAGCGTCACAGGGTCGATCTACAATGAGCAGTTCTTC.